The rows below give T cell receptor beta chains drawn from one sample of a study of CD8 T cells in ankylosing spondylitis. TCRdb ran MiXCR on the 5' RACE reads and lists one entry per CDR3 protein. The sample carries about 360,000 distinct CDR3 sequences, approximately 22% recorded once. Sequenced: blood, either unsorted or a sorted T cell fraction (not recorded which). The source of these receptors is a male donor with ankylosing spondylitis or in good health (not recorded which). Each CDR3 is given with its conserved first and last residue. A D gene is named only where the DNA matches it firmly. For some rows the clone size is stated as once, few or many, or as a class when expanded; others skip it.

DNA	CDR3	D	V	J	size
TGTGCCAGCTCACCCCCCTTTCCCGGGGATACGCAGTATTTT	CASSPPFPGDTQYF	NA	TRBV18	TRBJ2-3	few
TGTGCCAGCAGCTTCGTGGGGAATGAGCAGTTCTTC	CASSFVGNEQFF	NA	TRBV5-6	TRBJ2-1	few
TGCAGTGCTAGTGATTCATTAGATACGCAGTATTTT	CSASDSLDTQYF	NA	TRBV20-1	TRBJ2-3	NA
TGTGCCAGCAGCCAGACAGCGACTGAAGCTTTCTTT	CASSQTATEAFF	NA	TRBV7-9	TRBJ1-1	NA
TGTGCCTGGGACGGGGGGAGCTACGAGCAGTACTTC	CAWDGGSYEQYF	TRBD2	TRBV30	TRBJ2-7	few
TGTGCCATCAGTGGTAAAGGGGGAGACACCGGGGAGCTGTTTTTT	CAISGKGGDTGELFF	NA	TRBV10-3	TRBJ2-2	few
TGTGCCAGCACCCAAGGGCAGACAGGGGGCCCTGAGACCCAGTACTTC	CASTQGQTGGPETQYF	TRBD1	TRBV11-2	TRBJ2-5	few
TGTGCCAGCAGCTCTCTGCGGGGGGCGGAGCAGTTCTTC	CASSSLRGAEQFF	TRBD2	TRBV7-1	TRBJ2-1	once
TGCGCCAGCAGGACAGGGGCGAACTACGAGCAGTACTTC	CASRTGANYEQYF	TRBD1	TRBV10-2	TRBJ2-7	NA
TGCAGTGCCACCTCGACTAGCGGGGGGCTCAATGAGCAGTTCTTC	CSATSTSGGLNEQFF	TRBD2	TRBV20-1	TRBJ2-1	NA
TGCGCCAGCAGCCAAGTACCCGGGGGAATGGGGGGCACAGATACGCAGTATTTT	CASSQVPGGMGGTDTQYF	NA	TRBV4-1	TRBJ2-3	NA
TGTGCCAGCAGCCAAGGACTAGAGGGATACAATGAGCAGTTCTTC	CASSQGLEGYNEQFF	TRBD2	TRBV12-3/TRBV12-4	TRBJ2-1	NA
TGTGCCAGCAGATGGACGGTCGGACTAGGGCTGAACAATGAGCAGTTCTTC	CASRWTVGLGLNNEQFF	TRBD2	TRBV7-2	TRBJ2-1	few
TGTGCCAGCAGCTTAGCGTCGATCGGGGGCTCCTACAATGAGCAGTTCTTC	CASSLASIGGSYNEQFF	NA	TRBV7-8	TRBJ2-1	NA
TGTGCCAGCAGCCCGTCCGGGACTAGCTCTCATGAGCAGTTCTTC	CASSPSGTSSHEQFF	TRBD2	TRBV14	TRBJ2-1	NA
TGTGCCAGCAGCCGCCCGACTGGAAACACCATATATTTT	CASSRPTGNTIYF	NA	TRBV7-9	TRBJ1-3	NA
TGTGCCATCAGTGAGTGGACTAGCGGGGGTGCTAATCAAGAGACCCAGTACTTC	CAISEWTSGGANQETQYF	TRBD2	TRBV10-3	TRBJ2-5	NA
TGTGCCAGCAGCCATTTATCAACCACAGGGGAGGGGAAGTTCTTC	CASSHLSTTGEGKFF	NA	TRBV12-1	TRBJ2-1	NA
TGTGCCAGCAGTTACTCTAACCATCGGCTTGAGCAGTTCTTC	CASSYSNHRLEQFF	NA	TRBV6-5	TRBJ2-1	NA
TGTGCCAGCAGCGTAAGGGGGGTCGGCACCGGGGAGCTGTTTTTT	CASSVRGVGTGELFF	NA	TRBV9	TRBJ2-2	NA
TGCAGTGCTAGAGATACCGGGGGGGCGGAGACCCAGTACTTC	CSARDTGGAETQYF	TRBD2	TRBV20-1	TRBJ2-5	few
TGCGCCAGCAGCCAAGTACAGTACAATGAGCAGTTCTTC	CASSQVQYNEQFF	NA	TRBV4-1	TRBJ2-1	few
TGTGCCAGCAGCTTAGAGGGACGGATCTACGAGCAGTACTTC	CASSLEGRIYEQYF	NA	TRBV7-2	TRBJ2-7	few
TGTGCCTGGAGTGTTGAGCGTCTGAACACTGAAGCTTTCTTT	CAWSVERLNTEAFF	NA	TRBV30	TRBJ1-1	NA
TGCAGCGTTGAAGATCGTGCGACAGGGATCTACGAGCAGTACTTC	CSVEDRATGIYEQYF	TRBD1	TRBV29-1	TRBJ2-7	many
TGTGCCAGCAGCTTAGTACGGCTAGCCAAAAACATTCAGTACTTC	CASSLVRLAKNIQYF	NA	TRBV7-9	TRBJ2-4	NA
TGTGCCACCAGCAGAGGAGACAGTTACGAGCAGTACTTC	CATSRGDSYEQYF	NA	TRBV15	TRBJ2-7	NA
TGTGCCAGCAGCTACGGGCTTACCGGGGAGCTGTTTTTT	CASSYGLTGELFF	NA	TRBV6-5	TRBJ2-2	NA
TGTGCCACCAGCAGGGACCGGACAGGGGTGATCTACGAGCAGTACTTC	CATSRDRTGVIYEQYF	TRBD1	TRBV15	TRBJ2-7	NA
TGTGCCAGCAGCTTCCCCCAACTCACCGTGGGGGGCTACGAGCAGTACTTC	CASSFPQLTVGGYEQYF	NA	TRBV11-2	TRBJ2-7	few
TGCGCCAGCAGTGAGCGATTCCTAGGCGCGAACACCGGGGAGCTGTTTTTT	CASSERFLGANTGELFF	NA	TRBV10-2	TRBJ2-2	few
TGTGCCAGCAGCACTCCGTGGGGAATGACAGATACGCAGTATTTT	CASSTPWGMTDTQYF	NA	TRBV12-3/TRBV12-4	TRBJ2-3	NA
TGTGCCAGCAGTTTTGTCGGGGGCTTAGGGTGGACCGGGGAGCTGTTTTTT	CASSFVGGLGWTGELFF	NA	TRBV27	TRBJ2-2	NA
TGTGCCAGCAGCTTCTCACCTCGGCTGTTTTTT	CASSFSPRLFF	NA	TRBV7-9	TRBJ2-2	NA
TGTGCCAGCAGCTCGGGTCGACCATCCGCACGAGAGACCCAGTACTTC	CASSSGRPSARETQYF	NA	TRBV5-4	TRBJ2-5	NA
TGTGCCAGCAGCCCGTTCGGGACAGGGGGCCGGGAGCAGTACTTC	CASSPFGTGGREQYF	TRBD1	TRBV28	TRBJ2-7	few
TGTGCCAGCAGTCCTAGCGGTATAGCCCAAGAGACCCAGTACTTC	CASSPSGIAQETQYF	TRBD2	TRBV2	TRBJ2-5	once
TGCAGCGTTGCGACAAACTATGGCTACACCTTC	CSVATNYGYTF	NA	TRBV29-1	TRBJ1-2	NA
TGTGCCAGCAGTTACTCCGGGACGTGGGACAATGAGCAGTTCTTC	CASSYSGTWDNEQFF	NA	TRBV6-5	TRBJ2-1	NA
TGTGCCAGCAGTTACCAACGACAGGGAGCCTACGAGCAGTACTTC	CASSYQRQGAYEQYF	TRBD1	TRBV6-5	TRBJ2-7	NA
TGTGCCAGCAGCGCTTACAGGGAAGGCTACACCTTC	CASSAYREGYTF	NA	TRBV7-2	TRBJ1-2	NA
TGTGCCAGCAGTTTAGCCAGGGGTATGCAGACCCAGTACTTC	CASSLARGMQTQYF	NA	TRBV12-3/TRBV12-4	TRBJ2-5	many
TGTGCCAGCAGTTTTGGACCGGCTTACTCCTACGAGCAGTACTTC	CASSFGPAYSYEQYF	NA	TRBV12-3/TRBV12-4	TRBJ2-7	few
TGTGCCAGCGGACGACTAGCGGGGGGCTACGAGCAGTACTTC	CASGRLAGGYEQYF	TRBD2	TRBV7-9	TRBJ2-7	NA
TGTGCCAGCAGCTTTTCGGTTTCTGGGGTTTACAATGAGCAGTTCTTC	CASSFSVSGVYNEQFF	NA	TRBV11-1	TRBJ2-1	NA
TGTGCCAGCACATTGTGGGGCGGTGCTGAAGCTTTCTTT	CASTLWGGAEAFF	NA	TRBV6-1	TRBJ1-1	many
TGTGCCAGCAGTTTTTTCGGCAGGGGGCTGAACGAGCAGTACTTC	CASSFFGRGLNEQYF	TRBD1	TRBV28	TRBJ2-7	NA
NA	CASSSSDRYYEQYF	NA	TRBV12-3/TRBV12-4	TRBJ2-7	many
TGTGCCAGCAGTTTTGAAGGTAGCGGGGGGGCCGGAAAGACCCAGTACTTC	CASSFEGSGGAGKTQYF	TRBD2	TRBV12-3/TRBV12-4	TRBJ2-5	NA
TGTGCCAGCAGCGGGGAGACTGTTGAAGCTTTCTTT	CASSGETVEAFF	NA	TRBV7-9	TRBJ1-1	few
TGTGCCAGCAGTGGTAGCGGGGGGGCCGGGGAGCTGTTTTTT	CASSGSGGAGELFF	TRBD2	TRBV12-3/TRBV12-4	TRBJ2-2	NA
TGTGCCAGCAGCTTAAGATTTTTGGAGGGGGCGAACACCGGGGAGCTGTTTTTT	CASSLRFLEGANTGELFF	NA	TRBV7-3	TRBJ2-2	few
TGTGCCAGCGGACCCGGGACTCTTGAAAAACTGTTTTTT	CASGPGTLEKLFF	NA	TRBV2	TRBJ1-4	few
TGCAGCGTTGAAGACAGTACGACAGGGCTAACAGATACGCAGTATTTT	CSVEDSTTGLTDTQYF	TRBD1	TRBV29-1	TRBJ2-3	few
TGTGCCACCGGGGGCAGACTAACCGGGGAGCTGTTTTTT	CATGGRLTGELFF	NA	TRBV12-3/TRBV12-4	TRBJ2-2	NA
TGTGCCAGCAGTGTGGGCCCTAAGTGGGAGCAGTTCTTC	CASSVGPKWEQFF	NA	TRBV2	TRBJ2-1	NA
TGTGCCGGGACCGGACAGGCACCCTACAATGAGCAGTTCTTC	CAGTGQAPYNEQFF	TRBD1	TRBV7-9	TRBJ2-1	few